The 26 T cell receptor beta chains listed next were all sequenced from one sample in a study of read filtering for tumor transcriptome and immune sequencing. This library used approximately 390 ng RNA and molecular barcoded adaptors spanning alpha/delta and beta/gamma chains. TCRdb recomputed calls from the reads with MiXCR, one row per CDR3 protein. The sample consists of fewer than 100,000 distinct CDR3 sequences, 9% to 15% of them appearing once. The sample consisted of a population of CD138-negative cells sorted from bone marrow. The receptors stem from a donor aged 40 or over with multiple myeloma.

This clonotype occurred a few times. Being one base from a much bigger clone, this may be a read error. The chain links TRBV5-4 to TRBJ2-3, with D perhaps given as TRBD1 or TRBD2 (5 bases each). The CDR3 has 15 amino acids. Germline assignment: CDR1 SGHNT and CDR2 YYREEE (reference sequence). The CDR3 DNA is TGTGCCAGCAGCTTGGCCGGGGCTAGCACAGATATGCAGTATTTT. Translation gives CASSLAGASTDMQYF.

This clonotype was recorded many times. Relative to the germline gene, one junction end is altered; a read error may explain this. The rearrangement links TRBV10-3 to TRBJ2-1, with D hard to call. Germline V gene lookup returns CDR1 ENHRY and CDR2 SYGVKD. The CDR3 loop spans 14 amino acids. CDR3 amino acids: CAVSERQDYNEQFF. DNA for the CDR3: TGTGCCGTCAGTGAGAGGCAGGACTACAATGAGCAGTTCTTC.

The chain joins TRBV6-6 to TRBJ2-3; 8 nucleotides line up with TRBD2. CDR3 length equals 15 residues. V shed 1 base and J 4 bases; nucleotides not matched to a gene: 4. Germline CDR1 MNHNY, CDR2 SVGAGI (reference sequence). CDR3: CASSYWTSLADTQYF. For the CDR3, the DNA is TGTGCCAGCAGTTACTGGACTAGCCTTGCAGATACGCAGTATTTT.

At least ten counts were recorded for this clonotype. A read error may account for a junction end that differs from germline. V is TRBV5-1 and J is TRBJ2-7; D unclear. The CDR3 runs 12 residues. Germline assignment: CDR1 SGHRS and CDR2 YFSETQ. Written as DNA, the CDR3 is TGTGCCAGCAGCCTGAATTCCTACGAGCAGTACTTC. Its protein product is CASSLNSYEQYF.

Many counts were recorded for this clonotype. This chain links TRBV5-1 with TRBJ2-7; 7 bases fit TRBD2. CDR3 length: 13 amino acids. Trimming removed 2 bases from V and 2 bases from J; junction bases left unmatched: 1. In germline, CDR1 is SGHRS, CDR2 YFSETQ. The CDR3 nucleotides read TGCGCCAGCAGCTTCCTAGCGGCCTACGAGCAGTACTTC. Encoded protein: CASSFLAAYEQYF.

The CDR3 DNA follows: TGTGCCAGCAGCCGCCAGGGACTAGCGGGAGTGTCGGGCACCGGGGAGCTGTTTTTT. Amino acids: CASSRQGLAGVSGTGELFF. The gene calls are TRBV4-2 and TRBJ2-2, with 14 positions matching TRBD2. Unmatched junction bases numbered 11, after V lost 4 bases and J lost 4 bases. Per the germline V gene, CDR1 is LGHNA and CDR2 is YNFKEQ. This CDR3 has 19 residues.

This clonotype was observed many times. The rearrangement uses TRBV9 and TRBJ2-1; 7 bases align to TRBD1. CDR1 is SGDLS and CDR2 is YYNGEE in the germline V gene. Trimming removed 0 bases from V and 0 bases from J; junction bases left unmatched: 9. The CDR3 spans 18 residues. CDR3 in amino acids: CASSVGRGGQPSYNEQFF. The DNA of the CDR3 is TGTGCCAGCAGCGTAGGTCGAGGGGGACAGCCCTCCTACAATGAGCAGTTCTTC.

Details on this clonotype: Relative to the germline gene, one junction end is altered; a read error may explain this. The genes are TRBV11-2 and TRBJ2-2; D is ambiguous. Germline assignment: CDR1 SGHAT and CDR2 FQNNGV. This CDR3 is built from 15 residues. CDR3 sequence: CASSLVPAKTGELFF. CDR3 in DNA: TGCGCCAGCAGCTTAGTTCCGGCAAAAACCGGGGAGCTGTTTTTT.

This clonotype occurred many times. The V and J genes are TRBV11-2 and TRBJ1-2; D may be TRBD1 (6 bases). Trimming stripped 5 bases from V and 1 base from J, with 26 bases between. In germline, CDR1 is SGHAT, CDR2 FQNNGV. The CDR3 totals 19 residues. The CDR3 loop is CASSLGAALIRTDNYGYTF. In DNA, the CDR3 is TGTGCCAGCAGCCTCGGCGCGGCCCTAATTCGGACAGATAACTATGGCTACACCTTC.

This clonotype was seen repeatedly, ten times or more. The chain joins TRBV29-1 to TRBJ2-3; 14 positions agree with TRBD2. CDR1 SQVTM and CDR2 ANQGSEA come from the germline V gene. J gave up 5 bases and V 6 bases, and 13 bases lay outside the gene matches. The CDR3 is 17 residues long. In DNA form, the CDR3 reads TGCAGCGTGGGCCGATCGGGACTAGCGGGAGAAAAAGATACGCAGTATTTT. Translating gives CSVGRSGLAGEKDTQYF.

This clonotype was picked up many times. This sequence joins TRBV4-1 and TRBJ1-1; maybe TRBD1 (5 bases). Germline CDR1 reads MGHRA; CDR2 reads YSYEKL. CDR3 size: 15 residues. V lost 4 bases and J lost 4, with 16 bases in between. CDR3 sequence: CASSRGRDEGTEAFF. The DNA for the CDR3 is TGCGCCAGCAGCCGGGGCCGGGACGAGGGCACTGAAGCTTTCTTT.

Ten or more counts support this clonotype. CDR3 protein: CASSWDTGELFF. CDR3 DNA: TGTGCCAGCAGCTGGGACACCGGGGAGCTGTTTTTT. The chain links TRBV7-9 to TRBJ2-2, with unresolved D. The CDR3 consists of 12 residues. The V gene lost 4 bases and the J gene lost 3 bases, with 3 bases spanning the gap. Germline CDR1 is SEHNR and CDR2 is FQNEAQ (reference sequence).

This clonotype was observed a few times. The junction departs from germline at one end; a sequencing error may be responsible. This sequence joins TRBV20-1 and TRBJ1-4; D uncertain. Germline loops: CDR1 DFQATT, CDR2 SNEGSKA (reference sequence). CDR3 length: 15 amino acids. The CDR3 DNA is TGCAGTGCTAGAGGATCCCCTGGAACTAATGAAAAACTGCTTTTT. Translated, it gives CSARGSPGTNEKLLF.

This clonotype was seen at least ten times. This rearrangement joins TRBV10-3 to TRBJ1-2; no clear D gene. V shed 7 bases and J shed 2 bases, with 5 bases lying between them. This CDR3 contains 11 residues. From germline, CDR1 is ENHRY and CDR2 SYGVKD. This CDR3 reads CAITGNYGYTF. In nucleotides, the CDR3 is TGTGCCATCACCGGGAACTATGGCTACACCTTC.

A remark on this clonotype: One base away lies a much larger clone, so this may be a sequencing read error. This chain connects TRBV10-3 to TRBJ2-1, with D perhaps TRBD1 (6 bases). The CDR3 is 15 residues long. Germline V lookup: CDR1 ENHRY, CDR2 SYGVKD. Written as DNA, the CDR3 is TGTGCCATCAGGGCAGGGGAAAGCTCCTACAATGGGCAGTTCTTC. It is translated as CAIRAGESSYNGQFF.

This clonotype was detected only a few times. As DNA, the CDR3 is TGTGCCAGCTATAACCTGAACACCGGGGAGCTGTTTTTT. Its protein is CASYNLNTGELFF. The V and J genes are TRBV28 and TRBJ2-2; D gene uncertain. The CDR3 has 13 residues. Trimming removed 8 bases at V and 1 base at J, with 8 bases between. Germline-derived CDR1 and CDR2 are MDHEN and SYDVKM.

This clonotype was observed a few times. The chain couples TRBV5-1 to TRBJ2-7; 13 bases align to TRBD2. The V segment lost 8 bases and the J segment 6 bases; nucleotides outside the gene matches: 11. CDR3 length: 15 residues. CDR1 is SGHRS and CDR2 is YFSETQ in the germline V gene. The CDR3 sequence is CASRPAGTSGIEQYF. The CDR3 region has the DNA TGCGCCAGTAGACCCGCCGGGACTAGCGGGATCGAGCAGTACTTC.

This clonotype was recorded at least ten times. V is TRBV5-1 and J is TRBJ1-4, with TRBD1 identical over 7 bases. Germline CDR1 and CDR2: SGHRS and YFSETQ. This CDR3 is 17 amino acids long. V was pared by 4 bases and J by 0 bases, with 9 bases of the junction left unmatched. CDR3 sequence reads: CASSLQGVHTTNEKLFF. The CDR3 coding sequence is TGCGCCAGCAGCCTCCAGGGGGTCCATACAACTAATGAAAAACTGTTTTTT.

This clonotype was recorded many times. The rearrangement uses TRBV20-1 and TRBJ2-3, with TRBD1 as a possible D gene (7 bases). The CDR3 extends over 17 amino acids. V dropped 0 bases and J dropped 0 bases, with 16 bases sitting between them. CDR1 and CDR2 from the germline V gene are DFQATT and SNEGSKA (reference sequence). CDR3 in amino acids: CSAREPGGGPSTDTQYF. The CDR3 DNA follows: TGCAGTGCTAGAGAGCCCGGAGGGGGCCCTAGCACAGATACGCAGTATTTT.

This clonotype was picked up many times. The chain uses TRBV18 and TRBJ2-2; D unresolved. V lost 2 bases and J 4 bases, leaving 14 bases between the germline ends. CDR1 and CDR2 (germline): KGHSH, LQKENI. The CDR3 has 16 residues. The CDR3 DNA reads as TGTGCCAGCTCACCAGCCAGGACCGCGAGCACCGGGGAGCTGTTTTTT. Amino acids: CASSPARTASTGELFF.

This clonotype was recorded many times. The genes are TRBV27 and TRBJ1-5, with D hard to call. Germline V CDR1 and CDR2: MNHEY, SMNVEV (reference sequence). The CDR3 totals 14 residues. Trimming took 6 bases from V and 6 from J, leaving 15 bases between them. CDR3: CASRGSTAGQPQHF. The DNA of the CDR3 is TGTGCCAGCAGGGGAAGTACAGCGGGTCAGCCCCAGCATTTT.

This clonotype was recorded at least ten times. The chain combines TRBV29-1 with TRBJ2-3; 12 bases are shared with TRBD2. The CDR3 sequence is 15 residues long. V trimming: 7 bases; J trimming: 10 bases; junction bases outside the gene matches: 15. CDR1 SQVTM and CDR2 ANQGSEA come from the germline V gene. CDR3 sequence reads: CSAVLAGGHPDAQYF. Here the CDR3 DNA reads TGCAGCGCCGTCCTAGCGGGAGGGCACCCGGACGCGCAGTATTTT.

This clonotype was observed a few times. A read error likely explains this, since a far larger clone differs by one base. In nucleotides, the CDR3 is TGTGCCAGCAGCTTAGACGGGACCTACAATGGGCAGTTCTTC. Its protein is CASSLDGTYNGQFF. The V call is TRBV7-3, the J call TRBJ2-1; D may correspond to TRBD1 or TRBD2 (5 bases each). This CDR3 is 14 amino acids long. CDR1 and CDR2 from the germline V gene are SGHTA and FQGTGA.

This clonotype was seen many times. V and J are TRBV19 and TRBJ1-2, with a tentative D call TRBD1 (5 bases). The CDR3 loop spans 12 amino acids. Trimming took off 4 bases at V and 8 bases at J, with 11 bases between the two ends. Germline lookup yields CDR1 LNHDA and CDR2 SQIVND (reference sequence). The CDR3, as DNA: TGTGCCAGTAGTAGTAAGACAGTAGGCTACACCTTC. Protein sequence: CASSSKTVGYTF.

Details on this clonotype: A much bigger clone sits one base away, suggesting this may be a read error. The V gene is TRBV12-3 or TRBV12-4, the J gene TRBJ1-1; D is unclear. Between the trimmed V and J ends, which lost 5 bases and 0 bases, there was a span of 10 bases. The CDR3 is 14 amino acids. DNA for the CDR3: TGTGCCAGCAGTCTCACGACAATGAACACTGAAGCTTTCTTT. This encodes CASSLTTMNTEAFF.

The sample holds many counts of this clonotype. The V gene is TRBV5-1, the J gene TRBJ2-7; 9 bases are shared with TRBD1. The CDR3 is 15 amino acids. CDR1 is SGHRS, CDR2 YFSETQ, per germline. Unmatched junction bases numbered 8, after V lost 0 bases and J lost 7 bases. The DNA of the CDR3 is TGCGCCAGCAGCTTGGAGGGACAGGGAGCCAGGGAGCAGTACTTC. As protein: CASSLEGQGAREQYF. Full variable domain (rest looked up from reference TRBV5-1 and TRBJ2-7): KAGVTQTPRYLIKTRGQQVTLSCSPISGHRSVSWYQQTPGQGLQFLFEYFSETQRNKGNFPGRFSGRQFSNSRSEMNVSTLELGDSALYLCASSLEGQGAREQYFGPGTRLTVT.